What follows are 9 T cell receptor beta chains derived from one specimen sequenced in a study of OX40 agonist ivuxolimab in advanced cancers. Using immunoSEQ multiplex PCR, the repertoire was profiled, and TCRdb retains in-frame clones only, with some absent. This sample has 70,000 to 95,000 clones, with around four fifths found just once. Sequencing was performed on CD4+ or CD8+ T cells sorted from blood, taken in a trial of the OX40 agonist ivuxolimab. These receptor sequences come from an adult with an advanced solid tumor such as melanoma, head and neck, liver or kidney cancer.

The chain employs TRBV9 and TRBJ2-7; 11 bases fit TRBD2. The J segment lost 0 bases and the V segment lost 3 bases, leaving 14 bases of the junction unmatched. In germline, CDR1 is SGDLS, CDR2 YYNGEE. The CDR3 loop spans 19 amino acids. The CDR3 nucleotides read TGTGCCAGCAGCGCAGTGGACTCCGGGACTAGCGGAAGCTCCTACGAGCAGTACTTC. As protein: CASSAVDSGTSGSSYEQYF.

The chain has TRBV6-1 and TRBJ2-6; D remains ambiguous. The CDR3 spans 17 residues. V was pared by 1 base and J by 0 bases, with 10 bases between. Germline V gene data show CDR1 as MNHNS and CDR2 as SASEGT. The CDR3 sequence: CASSEGRVNSGANVLTF. The DNA for the CDR3 is TGTGCCAGCAGTGAAGGTCGGGTGAACTCTGGGGCCAACGTCCTGACTTTC.

The chain joins TRBV6-5 to TRBJ2-5; D is unresolved. The CDR3 sequence is 15 residues long. V dropped 6 bases and J dropped 5 bases, with 19 bases sitting between them. Germline V gene sequence: CDR1 MNHEY, CDR2 SVGAGI. This CDR3 reads CASRKRVGLSETQYF. In DNA form, the CDR3 reads TGTGCCAGCAGGAAGCGTGTAGGTCTAAGTGAGACCCAGTACTTC.

The J gene is TRBJ2-3, the V gene TRBV7-2; D ambiguous. CDR3 size: 12 residues. Between the trimmed V and J ends, which lost 3 bases and 4 bases, there was a span of 5 bases. CDR1 is SGHTA and CDR2 is FQGNSA in the germline V gene. The CDR3 DNA reads as TGTGCCAGCAGCTTTCAGTCAGATACGCAGTATTTT. It yields the protein CASSFQSDTQYF.

The gene calls are TRBV25-1 and TRBJ2-7, with D perhaps matching TRBD1 (5 bases). Germline loops: CDR1 MGHDK, CDR2 SYGVNS. V was pared by 1 base and J by 1 base, with 11 bases between. There are 15 residues in the CDR3. The CDR3 is CASSESLGHSYEQYF. The CDR3 DNA is TGTGCCAGCAGTGAATCCCTGGGGCATTCCTACGAGCAGTACTTC.

This chain uses TRBV5-1 with TRBJ2-7, with 9 positions matching TRBD1. Trimming at V came to 3 bases and at J to 5 bases, leaving 6 bases not matched to a gene. This CDR3 has 14 residues. Germline V gene data show CDR1 as SGHRS and CDR2 as YFSETQ. CDR3 loop: CASSSGTGRHEQYF. The CDR3 DNA reads TGCGCCAGCAGCTCTGGGACAGGGAGACACGAGCAGTACTTC.

The chain carries TRBV30 and TRBJ1-1; D remains unclear. The germline V and J ends were trimmed by 8 bases and 0 bases, with 10 bases remaining between them. Germline lookup yields CDR1 GTSNPN and CDR2 SVGIG (reference sequence). The CDR3 is made up of 12 amino acids. The CDR3 nucleotides are TGTGCCCCCCACCCATTGAACACTGAAGCTTTCTTT. Protein sequence: CAPHPLNTEAFF.

The J gene is TRBJ2-7, the V gene TRBV7-3, with a tentative D call TRBD2 (7 bases). The V gene's germline CDR1 is SGHTA and CDR2 FQGTGA. V was cut by 8 bases and J by 2 bases, with 16 bases left in between. The CDR3 totals 14 residues. In DNA, the CDR3 is TGTGCCAGCGGAGACGGGGGGCCCCCCTACGAGCAGTACTTC. Residues: CASGDGGPPYEQYF.

The J gene is TRBJ1-6, the V gene TRBV7-3; D perhaps matches TRBD1 (6 bases). There are 15 residues in the CDR3. The ends were cut back, 1 base at V and 8 bases at J, with 12 bases in the middle. Germline lookup yields CDR1 SGHTA and CDR2 FQGTGA. The CDR3 is CASSLNGGGYSPLHF. CDR3 DNA: TGTGCCAGCAGCTTAAACGGGGGCGGCTATTCACCCCTCCACTTT.